The T cell receptor (beta chain) under discussion was sequenced for a study of cytomegalovirus exposure and HLA in healthy donors. Turning to the study itself: Of all 400 or so donors who were genotyped, under 90% belonged to the Caucasian-associated ancestry cluster.

In the case of this clone: The antigen remains unidentified.

Use of 60 Vbeta and 13 Jbeta primers characterized the PCR. As processed by the authors: Unique TCR beta chains totaled about 73 million in a later count, with about 11 million of them shared. The method was immunoSEQ multiplex PCR; TCRdb's version includes in-frame clones alone and lacks a portion of them. That table furnishes V, J and clone size, whereas the DNA furnished D and trimming. The sample contains under 150,000 clones, over 70% of which appear only once. General study points: In a later analysis, around 18,000 TCR beta sequences were associated with HLA alleles at 0.05 false discovery rate. Researchers catalogued approximately 170 TCR beta chains as cytomegalovirus-associated.

The CDR3 contains 17 residues. J gave up 4 bases and V 2 bases, and 11 bases lay outside the gene matches. Germline V gives CDR1 MNHNS, CDR2 SASEGT. Sequencing input: PBMCs. The clonotype comes from a woman aged 40-49 years in good health and CMV-seronegative. The rearrangement links TRBV6-1 to TRBJ2-5; TRBD2 matches 9 bases. As DNA, the CDR3 is TGTGCCAGCAGTGAAAGAGGGAGCGGGGGGTGGGGAGAGACCCAGTACTTC. Residues: CASSERGSGGWGETQYF.